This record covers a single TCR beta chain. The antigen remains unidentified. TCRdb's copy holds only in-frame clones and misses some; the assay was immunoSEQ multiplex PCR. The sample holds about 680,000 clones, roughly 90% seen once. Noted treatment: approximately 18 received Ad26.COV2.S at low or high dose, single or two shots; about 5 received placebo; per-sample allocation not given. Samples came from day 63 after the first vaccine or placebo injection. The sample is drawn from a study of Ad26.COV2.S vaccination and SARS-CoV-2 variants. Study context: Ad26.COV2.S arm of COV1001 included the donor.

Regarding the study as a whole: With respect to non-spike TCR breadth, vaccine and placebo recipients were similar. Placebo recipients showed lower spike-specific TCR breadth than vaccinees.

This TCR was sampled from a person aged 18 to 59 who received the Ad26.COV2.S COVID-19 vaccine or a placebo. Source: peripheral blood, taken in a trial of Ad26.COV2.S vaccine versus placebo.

The CDR3 loop reads CASRGSYNEQFF. CDR3 in DNA: TGTGCCAGTAGGGGTTCCTACAATGAGCAGTTCTTC. The genes are TRBV7-2 and TRBJ2-1; D is perhaps TRBD1 (5 bases). Trimming took off 9 bases at V and 1 base at J, with 7 bases between the two ends. Germline V lookup: CDR1 SGHTA, CDR2 FQGNSA. The CDR3 is 12 residues long. The variable domain in full, with the rest retrieved from reference TRBV7-2 and TRBJ2-1, is GAGVSQSPSNKVTEKGKDVELRCDPISGHTALYWYRQSLGQGLEFLIYFQGNSAPDKSGLPSDRFSAERTGGSVSTLTIQRTQQEDSAVYLCASRGSYNEQFFGPGTRLTVL.